The clone carrying this T cell receptor beta chain showed up just once. This specimen comes from a study of control samples from healthy donors and cancer patients. V shed 7 bases, J shed 0 bases, and the junction held 4 bases outside the gene matches. The CDR3 runs to 14 residues. CDR1 and CDR2 (germline): SNHLY, FYNNEI. Some clones are missing from TCRdb's copy, which holds only in-frame ones; the method was immunoSEQ multiplex PCR. The sample holds roughly 200,000 clones, around 94% seen once. The sample taken for sequencing was blood. This clonotype was sampled from a man in his fifties or sixties in good health. The rearrangement links TRBV2 to TRBJ1-2, with TRBD1 identical over 8 bases. This chain's CDR3 is CASTIQGANYGYTF. The DNA of the CDR3 is TGTGCCAGCACCATACAGGGGGCTAACTATGGCTACACCTTC. Supplemented by reference TRBV2 and TRBJ1-2, the full variable domain reads EPEVTQTPSHQVTQMGQEVILRCVPISNHLYFYWYRQILGQKVEFLVSFYNNEISEKSEIFDDQFSVERPDGSNFTLKIRSTKLEDSAMYFCASTIQGANYGYTFGSGTRLTVV.